This T cell receptor (beta chain) appears in the sequencing data of a study of blood T cell repertoires in COVID-19. Looking at the study overall: Some COVID-19 samples were acute and others convalescent; all came from the United States, Italy and Spain. In each case, the material was cDNA or gDNA derived from T cells, B-cell-depleted T cells, or PBMCs.

This clone was detected only a few times. The junction had 8 bases not matched to a gene; V was cut back by 2 bases and J by 5 bases. Germline CDR1 is GTSNPN and CDR2 is SVGIG (reference sequence). The CDR3 covers 16 residues. In the authors' methods: Quantification of nucleated cells was approximated via reference gene primer amplification. Repertoires were generated with immunoSEQ multiplex PCR, while TCRdb's copy carries only in-frame clones and drops some. D and trimming come from the DNA, and the V and J calls and clone size come from that table. The repertoire consists of some 100,000 clones, with 75% to 90% occurring once and the leading ten covering 19%.

The receptor was derived from a human donor with acute or convalescent COVID-19. The donor label of this sample is uncertain. The chain recombines TRBV30 with TRBJ1-6; 8 bases match TRBD1. The specimen was peripheral blood. The CDR3 reads CAWSLNRGLNNSPLHF. The CDR3 bases are TGTGCCTGGAGTCTAAACAGGGGGTTGAATAATTCACCCCTCCACTTT.